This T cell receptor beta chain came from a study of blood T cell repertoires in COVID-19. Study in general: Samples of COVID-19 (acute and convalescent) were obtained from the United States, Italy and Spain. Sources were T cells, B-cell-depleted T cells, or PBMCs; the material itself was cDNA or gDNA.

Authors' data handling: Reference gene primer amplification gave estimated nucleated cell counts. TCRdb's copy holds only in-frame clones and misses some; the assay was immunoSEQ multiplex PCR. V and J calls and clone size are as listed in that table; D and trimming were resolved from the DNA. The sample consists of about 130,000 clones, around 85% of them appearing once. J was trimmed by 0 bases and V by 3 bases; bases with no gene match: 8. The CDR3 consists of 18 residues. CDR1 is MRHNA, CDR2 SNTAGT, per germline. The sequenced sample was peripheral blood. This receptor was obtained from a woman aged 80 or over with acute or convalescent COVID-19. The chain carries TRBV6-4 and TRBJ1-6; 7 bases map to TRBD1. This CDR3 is CASSDPRDRDSYNSPLHF. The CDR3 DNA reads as TGTGCCAGCAGTGATCCCCGGGACAGAGACTCCTATAATTCACCCCTCCACTTT.